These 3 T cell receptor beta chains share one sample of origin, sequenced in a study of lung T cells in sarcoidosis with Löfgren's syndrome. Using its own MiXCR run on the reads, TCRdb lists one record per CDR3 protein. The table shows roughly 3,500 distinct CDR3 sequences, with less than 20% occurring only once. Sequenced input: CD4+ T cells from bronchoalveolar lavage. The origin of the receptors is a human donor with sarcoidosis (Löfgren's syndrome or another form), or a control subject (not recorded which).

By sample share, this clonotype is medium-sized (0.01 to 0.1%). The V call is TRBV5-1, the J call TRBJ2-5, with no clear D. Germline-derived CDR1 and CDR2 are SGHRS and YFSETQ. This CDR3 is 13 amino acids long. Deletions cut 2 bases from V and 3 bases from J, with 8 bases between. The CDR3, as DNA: TGCGCCAGCAGCTTCTTGTCTGAAGAGACCCAGTACTTC. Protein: CASSFLSEETQYF.

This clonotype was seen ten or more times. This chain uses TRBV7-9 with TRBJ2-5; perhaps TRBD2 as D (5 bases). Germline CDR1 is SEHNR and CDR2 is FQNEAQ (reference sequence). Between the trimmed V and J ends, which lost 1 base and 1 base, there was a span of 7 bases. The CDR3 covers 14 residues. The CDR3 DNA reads TGTGCCAGCAGCTTAGGAGGGAGCCAAGAGACCCAGTACTTC. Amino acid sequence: CASSLGGSQETQYF.

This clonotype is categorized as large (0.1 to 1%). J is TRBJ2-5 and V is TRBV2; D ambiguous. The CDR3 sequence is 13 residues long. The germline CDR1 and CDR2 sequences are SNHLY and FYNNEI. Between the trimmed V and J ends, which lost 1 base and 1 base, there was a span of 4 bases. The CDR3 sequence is CASSEGSQETQYF. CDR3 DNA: TGTGCCAGCAGTGAAGGGAGCCAAGAGACCCAGTACTTC.